The source of this TCR beta chain is a study of identical twins. The study, taken as a whole, reports: Models underpredicted monozygotic twin sharing of out-of-frame TCR alpha. One should note that invariant MAIT and iNKT cells could partly confound zero-insertion analyses.

Template switching added a universal primer binding site, and final cDNA carried unique molecular identifiers. Each CDR3 protein gets one entry after TCRdb re-called the 5' RACE reads with MiXCR. The table has under 300,000 distinct CDR3 sequences, about 14% seen once. The germline V and J ends were trimmed by 5 bases and 5 bases, with 21 bases remaining between them. Germline assignment: CDR1 DFQATT and CDR2 SNEGSKA (reference sequence). The CDR3 is 15 residues long. As to this clonotype: Its antigen is not known.

This TCR derives from a woman younger than 35 in good health. The V and J genes are TRBV20-1 and TRBJ1-2, with D possibly TRBD1 on 5 matching bases. The source material was memory (CD45RO+) T cells sorted from blood. CDR3 in DNA: TGCAGTGCTCTCGGGACGGCCATCGGGGGGTATGGCTACACCTTC. Encoded protein: CSALGTAIGGYGYTF.